This T cell receptor beta chain was sequenced during a study of regulatory T cells in long-lasting Graves disease. Overall study context: Graves' patients with a new diagnosis had received antithyroid drugs under 3 months.

The time point here: newly diagnosed GD, antithyroid drugs for less than 3 months. Researchers made the TCR library from RNA that was extracted from PBMCs. Study-level findings and limits: Shared public clonotypes totalled a few thousand in persistent patients, compared with 966 in new patients. TRBV28, TRBJ1-2 and TRBJ2-5 emerged as the favored segments in persistent disease.

CDR3 length: 12 amino acids. Germline lookup yields CDR1 SGHNT and CDR2 YENEEA. Trimming took 1 base from V and 2 from J, leaving 0 bases between them. Construction of TCR beta libraries relied on iRepertoire HTBI primers and on Arm-PCR targeting CDR3 regions. Authors' methods: Looking across samples, the authors found 55 to 70 TRBV and some 13 TRBJ segments. A single record per CDR3 protein comes from TCRdb applying MiXCR to the multiplex PCR reads. TCRdb's processing, not the authors' own work, is the source of the V and J calls. There are about 300,000 distinct CDR3 sequences in the sample; roughly 18% occur only once, and roughly 35% lies in the top ten. This clonotype occurred many times. Its antigen is unidentified.

This receptor was taken from a female donor with Graves disease. The rearrangement uses TRBV11-3 and TRBJ2-1, with D uncertain. This specimen consisted of peripheral blood mononuclear cells (PBMCs), obtained at new diagnosis, from a patient treated with antithyroid drugs. CDR3 DNA sequence: TGTGCCAGCAGCTTAGCCTACAATGAGCAGTTCTTC. It is translated as CASSLAYNEQFF.